This T cell receptor (beta chain) was captured by sequencing in a study of CD8 T cells in Susac syndrome. In the study overall: Treatment status at blood draw for the Susac syndrome patients was therapy-naive, corticosteroids, or intravenous immunoglobulin alone.

Study findings and constraints: CD4+ repertoires of Susac syndrome patients lacked detectable clonal expansion.

Of note for this clonotype: Its antigen remains unknown.

Germline V CDR1 and CDR2: SGHDT, YYEEEE. CDR3 length: 15 residues. Trimming pared 0 bases from V and 1 base from J, leaving 10 bases between. RNA was extracted with the RNeasy kit, and a quantity of about 0.45 to 1 ug was reverse transcribed using random hexamers. Across 54 Vbeta and 13 Jbeta, immunoSEQ multiplex PCR amplified TCR beta CDR3. TCRdb itself ran the immunoSEQ multiplex PCR reads through MiXCR, one entry per CDR3 protein. The sample lists under 250,000 distinct CDR3 sequences; about 95% were seen once. This chain links TRBV5-6 with TRBJ1-1; perhaps TRBD1 as D (5 bases). The receptor's source is a human donor with Susac syndrome. The sequencing input was CD4+ T cells from PBMCs. This CDR3 is CASSLEGRGNTEAFF. CDR3 in DNA: TGTGCCAGCAGCTTGGAGGGGAGAGGGAACACTGAAGCTTTCTTT.